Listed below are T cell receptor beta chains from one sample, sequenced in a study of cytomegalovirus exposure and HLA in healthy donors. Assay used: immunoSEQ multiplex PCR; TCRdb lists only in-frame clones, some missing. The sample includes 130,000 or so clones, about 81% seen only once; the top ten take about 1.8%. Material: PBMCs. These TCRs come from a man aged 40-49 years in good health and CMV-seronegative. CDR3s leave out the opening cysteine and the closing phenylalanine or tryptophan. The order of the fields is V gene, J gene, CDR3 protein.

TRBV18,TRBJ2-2,ASSPLDYRSTGELF
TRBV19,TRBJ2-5,ASSVPPGLKY
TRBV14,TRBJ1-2,ASSQDRHGYT
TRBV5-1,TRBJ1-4,ASSPQGGTSEKLF
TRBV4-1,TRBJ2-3,ASSQVDLVSTDTQY
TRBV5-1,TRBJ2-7,ASRLGTSNEQY
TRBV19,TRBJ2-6,ASSRDSGANVLT
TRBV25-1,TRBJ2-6,ASMTGGHSGANGLT
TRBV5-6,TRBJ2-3,ASSLETGNTDTQY
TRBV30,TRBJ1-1,AWNRQGNTEAF
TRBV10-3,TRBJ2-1,AISESEGLAHNEQF
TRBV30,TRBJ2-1,ASNRGSSYNEQF
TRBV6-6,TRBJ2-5,AEATGAGETQY
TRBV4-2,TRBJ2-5,ASSQEIQQAGKTQY
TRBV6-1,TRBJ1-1,ASSPQQGSTEAF
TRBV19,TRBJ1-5,ASSMTEYSNQPQH
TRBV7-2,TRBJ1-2,ASSTGGGQGGYT
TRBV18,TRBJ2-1,ASSSERVYNEQF
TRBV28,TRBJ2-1,ASSLLLAGDSSYNEQF
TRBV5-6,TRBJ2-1,ASSSFRAGLNYNEQF
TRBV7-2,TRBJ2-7,ASSSVAGNYEQY
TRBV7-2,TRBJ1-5,ASSPYSGPAQPQH
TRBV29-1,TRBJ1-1,SAGGGVNTEAF
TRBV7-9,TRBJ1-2,ASSVTGVGGYT
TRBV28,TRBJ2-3,ASRPTRAPTDTQY
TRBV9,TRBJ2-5,ASSLGTSGRVNFGYQETQY
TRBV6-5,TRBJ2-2,ASSYQTLTNTGELF
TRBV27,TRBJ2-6,ASSLRGGANVLT
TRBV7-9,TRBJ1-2,ASSLKADSSYGYT
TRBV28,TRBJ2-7,ASSPYTRNEQY
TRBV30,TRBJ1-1,AWSVGSREAEAF
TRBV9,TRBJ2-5,ASSVFSGGGLHQETQY
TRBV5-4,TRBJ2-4,ASSPWDRAKNIQY
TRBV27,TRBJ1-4,ASSTKTDPNEKLF
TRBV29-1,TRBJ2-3,SVVWRADTQY
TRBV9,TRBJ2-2,ASSPVRGAAGELF
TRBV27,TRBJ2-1,ASRGLAPTYNEQF
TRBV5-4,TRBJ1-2,ASSPIEGAGYT
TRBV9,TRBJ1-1,ASSVTDRGTEAF
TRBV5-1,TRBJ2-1,ASSLVVVTGYNEQF
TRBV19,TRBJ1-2,ASSTGHIGYGYT
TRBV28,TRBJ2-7,ASRTIVTSGAQAYTYEQY
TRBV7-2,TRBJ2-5,ASSLGGNSQETQY
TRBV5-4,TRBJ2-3,ASSQQGTTQY
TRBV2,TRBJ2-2,ASSETWELF
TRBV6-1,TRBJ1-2,ASTPEGVGYT
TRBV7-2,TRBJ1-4,ASSLVQGVSNEKLF
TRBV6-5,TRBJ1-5,ASRGTGSSNQPQH
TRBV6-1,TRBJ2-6,ASSPQYPGANVLT
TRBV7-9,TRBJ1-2,ASSFGFGGQGTYGYT
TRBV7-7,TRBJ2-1,ASSSSQGTEQF
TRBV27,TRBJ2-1,ASSLGLGGPHEQF
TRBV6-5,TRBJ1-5,ASSSRGNQPQH
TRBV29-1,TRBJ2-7,SVGTDEQY
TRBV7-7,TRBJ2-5,ASSLGTSRQETQY
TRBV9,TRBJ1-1,ASSVGQSTEAF
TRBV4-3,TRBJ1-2,ASSQDSTRRAVYGYT
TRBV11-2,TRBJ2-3,ASSPRQPPGTDTQY
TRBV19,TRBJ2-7,ASRTQLAGAGEQY
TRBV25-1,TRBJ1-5,ASSDNAGLDQPQH